A single sample gave rise to the 21 T cell receptor beta chains below, sequenced in a study of T cell responses to AZD1222 COVID-19 vaccine. The assay was immunoSEQ multiplex PCR, and TCRdb's table has in-frame clones only and misses some. The sample consists of 100,000 to 150,000 clones, around 89% of them appearing once. This sample comprised peripheral blood, obtained on day 0 of AZD1222 vaccination. These receptors were obtained from an adult in good health.

The chain joins TRBV4-1 to TRBJ2-7; 10 nucleotides line up with TRBD2. The CDR3 has 16 residues. Germline assignment: CDR1 MGHRA and CDR2 YSYEKL. V dropped 4 bases and J dropped 3; count of bases not matched to a gene: 9. The chain's CDR3 is CASSPTFSGGFYEQYF. CDR3 bases: TGCGCCAGCAGCCCCACCTTTAGCGGGGGGTTCTACGAGCAGTACTTC.

The genes are TRBV19 and TRBJ2-2; 8 bases fit TRBD2. V was clipped by 7 bases and J by 7 bases; unmatched bases: 8. Germline V gives CDR1 LNHDA, CDR2 SQIVND (reference sequence). This CDR3 has 14 residues. CDR3 nucleotide sequence: TGTGCCAGTACCCCCCGGGGGGGGTACGGGGAGCTGTTTTTT. It codes for CASTPRGGYGELFF.

The gene calls are TRBV4-1 and TRBJ1-3; D might be TRBD1 (5 bases). Germline lookup yields CDR1 MGHRA and CDR2 YSYEKL. There are 19 residues in the CDR3. V gave up 4 bases and J gave up 0 bases, with 22 bases separating them. CDR3 DNA: TGCGCCAGCAGCCCTAAAACCTCTGCCCGGGGGGGCTCTGGAAACACCATATATTTT. It codes for CASSPKTSARGGSGNTIYF.

This chain connects TRBV5-4 to TRBJ1-1; 7 nucleotides agree with TRBD1. Germline loops: CDR1 SGHNT, CDR2 YYREEE (reference sequence). After removal of 2 bases from V and 4 bases from J, the junction contained 5 bases not matched to a gene. The CDR3 runs 14 residues. The CDR3 reads CASSFDRVATEAFF. CDR3 DNA sequence: TGTGCCAGCAGCTTTGACAGGGTCGCCACTGAAGCTTTCTTT.

J is TRBJ1-1 and V is TRBV28; D unclear. CDR3 size: 13 residues. From germline, CDR1 is MDHEN and CDR2 SYDVKM. V was shortened by 5 bases and J by 10 bases, with 17 bases between the two germline ends. The CDR3 sequence is CASSPKQPRGAFF. In DNA form, the CDR3 reads TGTGCCAGCAGTCCAAAACAGCCACGGGGAGCTTTCTTT.

The chain joins TRBV28 to TRBJ1-5; D is uncertain. V dropped 5 bases and J dropped 1 base, with 12 bases sitting between them. The CDR3 loop spans 15 amino acids. Per the germline V gene, CDR1 is MDHEN and CDR2 is SYDVKM. The CDR3: CASSAPGKSNQPQHF. CDR3 DNA sequence: TGTGCCAGCAGTGCCCCGGGGAAGAGCAATCAGCCCCAGCATTTT. The full variable domain, completed using reference TRBV28 and TRBJ1-5, is DVKVTQSSRYLVKRTGEKVFLECVQDMDHENMFWYRQDPGLGLRLIYFSYDVKMKEKGDIPEGYSVSREKKERFSLILESASTNQTSMYLCASSAPGKSNQPQHFGDGTRLSIL.

The genes are TRBV27 and TRBJ1-5, with TRBD1 as a possible D gene (5 bases). The CDR3 runs 15 residues. Trimming removed 1 base from V and 4 bases from J, with 11 bases in between. Per germline, CDR1 MNHEY and CDR2 SMNVEV (reference sequence). CDR3: CASSLFVGENQPQHF. The CDR3 coding sequence is TGTGCCAGCAGTTTATTTGTAGGGGAGAATCAGCCCCAGCATTTT.

This clone occurred once. The chain is built from TRBV5-1 and TRBJ1-2; the match to TRBD1 covers 7 bases. Looked up from germline, CDR1 is SGHRS and CDR2 is YFSETQ. With 3 bases clipped from V and 4 bases from J, the junction kept 3 bases outside the gene matches. The CDR3 has 13 residues. In DNA form, the CDR3 reads TGCGCCAGCAGCTCGACAGGGAGCTATGGCTACACCTTC. Encoded protein: CASSSTGSYGYTF. Full variable domain (remainder filled in from reference TRBV5-1 and TRBJ1-2): KAGVTQTPRYLIKTRGQQVTLSCSPISGHRSVSWYQQTPGQGLQFLFEYFSETQRNKGNFPGRFSGRQFSNSRSEMNVSTLELGDSALYLCASSSTGSYGYTFGSGTRLTVV.

This clone was counted a few times. The chain joins TRBV10-3 to TRBJ1-2, with no clear D. V lost 4 bases and J 6 bases, leaving 9 bases between the germline ends. The CDR3 covers 12 residues. Germline-derived CDR1 and CDR2 are ENHRY and SYGVKD. The CDR3 coding sequence is TGTGCCATCAGTGTCCTAGGGCATGGCTACACCTTC. Translating gives CAISVLGHGYTF.

The chain is built from TRBV18 and TRBJ1-1; 9 nucleotides line up with TRBD1. J gave up 5 bases and V 1 base, and 2 bases lay outside the gene matches. Germline assignment: CDR1 KGHSH and CDR2 LQKENI. This CDR3 comprises 14 residues. This CDR3 is CASSPRQGDTEAFF. The CDR3 nucleotides are TGTGCCAGCTCACCACGACAGGGGGATACTGAAGCTTTCTTT.

The V gene is TRBV4-2, the J gene TRBJ2-5; tentatively, D is TRBD1 or TRBD2 (5 bases each). Germline V CDR1 and CDR2: LGHNA, YNFKEQ. CDR3 length equals 14 residues. Deletions cut 3 bases from V and 0 bases from J, with 8 bases between. The CDR3: CASSHLGDQETQYF. CDR3 nucleotides: TGTGCCAGCAGCCATCTGGGGGACCAAGAGACCCAGTACTTC.

This clone has just one count. The V call is TRBV19, the J call TRBJ1-6; D may be TRBD1 (5 bases). The germline gives CDR1 LNHDA, CDR2 SQIVND (reference sequence). Trimming stripped 1 base from V and 5 bases from J, with 6 bases between. The CDR3 spans 14 residues. CDR3 protein: CASSIGGNNSPLHF. CDR3 sequence (DNA): TGTGCCAGTAGTATAGGGGGGAATAATTCACCCCTCCACTTT.

The V gene is TRBV2, the J gene TRBJ1-2, with 8 bases fitting TRBD1. The CDR3 sequence is 13 residues long. Trimming took 10 bases from V and 2 from J; bases not matched to a gene: 6. Germline assignment: CDR1 SNHLY and CDR2 FYNNEI. The CDR3 loop is CATRQGRNYGYTF. The CDR3 region has the DNA TGTGCCACCCGACAGGGGCGAAACTATGGCTACACCTTC.

The rearrangement joins TRBV3-1 (or the pseudogene TRBV3-2) to TRBJ1-5; no definite D call. This CDR3 spans 16 amino acids. Germline loops: CDR1 LGHDT, CDR2 YNNKEL (reference sequence). The V and J ends lost 0 bases and 4 bases respectively, with 13 bases between them. The CDR3 sequence: CASSQDYGLGNQPQHF. Here the CDR3 DNA reads TGTGCCAGCAGCCAAGATTACGGGTTGGGGAATCAGCCCCAGCATTTT.

The rearrangement links TRBV7-2 to TRBJ1-2; weak D call: TRBD1 (5 bases). Deletions cut 4 bases from V and 0 bases from J, with 9 bases between. The CDR3 contains 14 residues. Per the germline V gene, CDR1 is SGHTA and CDR2 is FQGNSA. This chain's CDR3 is CASSSGNANYGYTF. The CDR3 DNA follows: TGTGCCAGCAGCTCAGGGAACGCTAACTATGGCTACACCTTC.

The chain recombines TRBV3-1 (or the pseudogene TRBV3-2) with TRBJ1-6; D is undetermined. The CDR3 is 15 residues long. V was pared by 5 bases and J by 0 bases, with 8 bases between. The germline V gene encodes CDR1 LGHDT and CDR2 YNNKEL (reference sequence). The CDR3 DNA follows: TGTGCCAGCAGCACTAAGAGCTCCTATAATTCACCCCTCCACTTT. Its protein product is CASSTKSSYNSPLHF.

A word on this clone: The junction departs from germline at one end; a sequencing error may be responsible. The chain links TRBV18 to TRBJ2-1; D is perhaps TRBD2 (7 bases). Per germline, CDR1 KGHSH and CDR2 LQKENI. The CDR3 sequence is 12 residues long. As DNA, the CDR3 is TGTGCCAGCTCACCAGTCGCGGGGGCCCTCCTCTTC. Protein product: CASSPVAGALLF.

V and J are TRBV19 and TRBJ1-5, with 7 nucleotides matching TRBD1. CDR1 is LNHDA, CDR2 SQIVND, per germline (reference sequence). Trimming at V came to 4 bases and at J to 4 bases, leaving 7 bases not matched to a gene. There are 15 residues in the CDR3. Here the CDR3 DNA reads TGTGCCAGTAGTACTTCCGGGACAGAGAATCAGCCCCAGCATTTT. The encoded protein is CASSTSGTENQPQHF.

The chain has TRBV6-5 and TRBJ1-2; 7 bases map to TRBD1. The ends lost 0 bases at V and 4 bases at J; junction bases unmatched: 2. CDR1 MNHEY and CDR2 SVGAGI come from the germline V gene. The length of the CDR3 is 14 residues. CDR3 bases: TGTGCCAGCAGTTACTCGGCAGGGGGCTATGGCTACACCTTC. Protein product: CASSYSAGGYGYTF.

This chain connects TRBV11-2 to TRBJ1-1; possible D gene TRBD1, 6 bases. The CDR3 covers 14 residues. Between the trimmed V and J ends, which lost 8 bases and 5 bases, there was a span of 18 bases. CDR1 and CDR2 from the germline V gene are SGHAT and FQNNGV. CDR3 amino acids: CASGRNREGTEAFF. In DNA, the CDR3 is TGTGCCAGCGGGAGAAACAGGGAGGGGACTGAAGCTTTCTTT.

This clone was found once. The chain links TRBV14 to TRBJ1-3, with a weak D call TRBD1 (5 bases). The V and J ends lost 6 bases and 0 bases respectively, with 21 bases between them. In germline, CDR1 is SGHDN, CDR2 FVKESK. This CDR3 spans 18 amino acids. The chain's CDR3 is CASRGPGLGGGSGNTIYF. The CDR3 bases are TGTGCCAGCAGGGGGCCGGGCCTTGGAGGTGGCTCTGGAAACACCATATATTTT.